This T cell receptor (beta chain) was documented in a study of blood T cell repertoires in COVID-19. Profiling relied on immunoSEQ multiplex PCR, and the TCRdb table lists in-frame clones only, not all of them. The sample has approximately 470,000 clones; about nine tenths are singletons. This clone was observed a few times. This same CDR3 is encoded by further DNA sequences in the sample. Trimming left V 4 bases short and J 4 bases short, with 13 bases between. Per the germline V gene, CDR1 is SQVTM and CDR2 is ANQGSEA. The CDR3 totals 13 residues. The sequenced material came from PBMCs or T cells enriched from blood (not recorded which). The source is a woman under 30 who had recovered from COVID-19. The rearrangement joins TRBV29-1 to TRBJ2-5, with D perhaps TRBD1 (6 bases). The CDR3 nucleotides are TGCAGCGTTGGAAGCAGGGGTGGAGAGACCCAGTACTTC. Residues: CSVGSRGGETQYF. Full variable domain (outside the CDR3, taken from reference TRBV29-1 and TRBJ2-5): SAVISQKPSRDICQRGTSLTIQCQVDSQVTMMFWYRQQPGQSLTLIATANQGSEATYESGFVIDKFPISRPNLTFSTLTVSNMSPEDSSIYLCSVGSRGGETQYFGPGTRLLVL.